The sequence of this TCR beta chain was determined in a study of T-cell memory formation after mild COVID-19. About the research overall: The TCR clusters were mostly specific to one donor. Study results and caveats: Contracting clones from day 15 to 85 showed balanced CD4/CD8; later expanders favored CD4+. CD8+ contracting clones occupied EMRA, while CD4+ ones occupied mainly CM and EM.

TCRdb analysed the 5' RACE reads with MiXCR anew, one entry per CDR3 protein. The sample carries 100,000 or so distinct CDR3 sequences, around 10% recorded once. The J segment lost 4 bases and the V segment lost 1 base, leaving 4 bases of the junction unmatched. Germline V lookup: CDR1 DFQATT, CDR2 SNEGSKA (reference sequence). CDR3 length: 15 residues. Many counts were recorded for this clonotype. Its antigen is still unknown. V is TRBV20-1 and J is TRBJ2-3; 11 bases agree with TRBD2. The sequenced sample consisted of PBMCs or a T cell subset sorted from them (not recorded which). The clonotype comes from a man younger than 30 who had mild COVID-19 (a few samples of this study predate the infection). Cell type and time point are not known. This chain's CDR3 is CSARGIAGGPDTQYF. As DNA, the CDR3 is TGCAGTGCTAGAGGGATAGCGGGGGGGCCAGATACGCAGTATTTT.